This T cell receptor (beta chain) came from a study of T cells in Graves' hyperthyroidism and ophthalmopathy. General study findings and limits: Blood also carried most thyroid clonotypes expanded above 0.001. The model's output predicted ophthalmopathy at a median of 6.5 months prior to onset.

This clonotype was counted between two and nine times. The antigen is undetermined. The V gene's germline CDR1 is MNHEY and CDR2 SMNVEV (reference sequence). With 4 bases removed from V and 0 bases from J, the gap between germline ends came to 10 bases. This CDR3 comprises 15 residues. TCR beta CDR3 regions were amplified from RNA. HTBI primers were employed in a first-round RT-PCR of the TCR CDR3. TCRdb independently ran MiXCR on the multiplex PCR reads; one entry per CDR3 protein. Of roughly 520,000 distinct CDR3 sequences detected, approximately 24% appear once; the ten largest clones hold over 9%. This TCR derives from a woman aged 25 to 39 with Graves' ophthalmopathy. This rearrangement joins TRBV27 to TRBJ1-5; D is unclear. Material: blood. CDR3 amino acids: CASSSGWDSNQPQHF. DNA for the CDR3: TGTGCCAGCAGTTCCGGATGGGATAGCAATCAGCCCCAGCATTTT.